The next 7 T cell receptor beta chains were all read from a single sample in a study of glioma-infiltrating T cells after dendritic cell vaccination (dated by TCRdb to the mid-2010s). The library came from the immunoSEQ multiplex PCR assay. In TCRdb, the immuneACCESS table is reduced to in-frame sequences with V and J assigned. These tables do not hold every clone; where another copy was compared, an unresolved V gene accounts for under half, and the others remain unexplained. The sample includes just over 95,000 clones, with 79% observed a single time. Of the sample, under 7% is held by the ten largest clones. The material was blood, obtained before dendritic cell vaccination. The receptor source for this set is a human donor with glioblastoma.

The rearrangement links TRBV29-1 to TRBJ2-7; 7 bases fit TRBD1. The CDR3 length is 12 residues. V dropped 6 bases and J dropped 2; count of bases not matched to a gene: 4. Germline V lookup: CDR1 SQVTM, CDR2 ANQGSEA. The CDR3 sequence: CSVGTVTYEQYF. Here the CDR3 DNA reads TGCAGCGTCGGGACAGTTACCTACGAGCAGTACTTC.

The V and J genes are TRBV5-4 and TRBJ2-6; the match to TRBD2 covers 8 bases. Germline assignment: CDR1 SGHNT and CDR2 YYREEE (reference sequence). This CDR3 spans 19 amino acids. V lost 6 bases and J lost 4; bases outside the gene matches: 18. The CDR3 loop is CASTPRERERFSGANVLTF. The DNA of the CDR3 is TGTGCCAGCACCCCGCGGGAGCGGGAGCGGTTCTCCGGGGCCAACGTCCTGACTTTC.

This chain joins TRBV9 and TRBJ2-2; TRBD2 is a possible D gene (6 bases). Trimming removed 1 base from V and 5 bases from J, with 12 bases in between. The CDR3 sequence is 15 residues long. Germline loops: CDR1 SGDLS, CDR2 YYNGEE. The CDR3 is CASSVLGGKTGELFF. The CDR3 DNA follows: TGTGCCAGCAGCGTATTGGGAGGAAAAACCGGGGAGCTGTTTTTT. Based on the CDR3 plus reference TRBV9 and TRBJ2-2, the full variable domain is DSGVTQTPKHLITATGQRVTLRCSPRSGDLSVYWYQQSLDQGLQFLIQYYNGEERAKGNILERFSAQQFPDLHSELNLSSLELGDSALYFCASSVLGGKTGELFFGEGSRLTVL.

This chain uses TRBV5-1 with TRBJ2-3; D unresolved. The CDR3 is made up of 14 amino acids. CDR1 is SGHRS and CDR2 is YFSETQ in the germline V gene. V lost 4 bases, J lost 4 bases, and 13 bases lay in between. Here the CDR3 reads CASSERVGADTQYF. CDR3 bases: TGCGCCAGCAGCGAACGGGTAGGCGCAGATACGCAGTATTTT. The whole variable domain, remainder taken from reference TRBV5-1 and TRBJ2-3, is KAGVTQTPRYLIKTRGQQVTLSCSPISGHRSVSWYQQTPGQGLQFLFEYFSETQRNKGNFPGRFSGRQFSNSRSEMNVSTLELGDSALYLCASSERVGADTQYFGPGTRLTVL.

Here the CDR3 reads CASSERGIGIQYF. The CDR3 nucleotides are TGTGCCAGCAGCGAGCGAGGGATCGGCATTCAGTACTTC. The gene calls are TRBV9 and TRBJ2-4; the D gene is possibly TRBD2 (5 bases). Germline CDR1 SGDLS, CDR2 YYNGEE. Trimming left V 3 bases short and J 9 bases short, with 13 bases between. This CDR3 is built from 13 residues.

The CDR3 nucleotides are TGTGCCAGCAGCGTAAAAGCGCTCTCTAACGAGCAGTACTTC. It encodes CASSVKALSNEQYF. This chain links TRBV9 with TRBJ2-7; D gene uncertain. CDR1 and CDR2 from the germline V gene are SGDLS and YYNGEE. Trimming removed 1 base from V and 5 bases from J, with 13 bases in between. This CDR3 spans 14 amino acids.

The rearrangement uses TRBV5-1 and TRBJ1-2, with D possibly being TRBD1 (6 bases). The CDR3 contains 15 residues. The ends were cut back, 4 bases at V and 2 bases at J, with 15 bases in the middle. CDR1 is SGHRS and CDR2 is YFSETQ in the germline V gene. The CDR3 DNA sequence: TGCGCCAGCAGCCTTGGGACAACGATGAACTATGGCTACACCTTC. Residues: CASSLGTTMNYGYTF.